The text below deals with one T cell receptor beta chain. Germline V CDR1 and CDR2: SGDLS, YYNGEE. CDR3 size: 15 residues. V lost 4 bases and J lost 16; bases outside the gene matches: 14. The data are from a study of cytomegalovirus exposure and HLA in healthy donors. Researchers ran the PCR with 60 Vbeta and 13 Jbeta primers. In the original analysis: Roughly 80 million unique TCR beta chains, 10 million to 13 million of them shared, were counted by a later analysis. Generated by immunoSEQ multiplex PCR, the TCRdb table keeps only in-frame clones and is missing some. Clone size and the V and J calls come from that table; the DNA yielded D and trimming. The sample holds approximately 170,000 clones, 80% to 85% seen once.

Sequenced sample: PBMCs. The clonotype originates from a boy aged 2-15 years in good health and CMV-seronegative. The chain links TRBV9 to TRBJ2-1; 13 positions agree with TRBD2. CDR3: CASSTTGLAGEGVFF. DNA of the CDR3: TGTGCCAGCAGCACAACCGGACTAGCGGGAGAGGGTGTCTTCTTC.